This T cell receptor (beta chain) was observed in a study of shared clonotypes between healthy human individuals. Using immunoSEQ multiplex PCR, the repertoire was profiled, and TCRdb retains in-frame clones only, with some absent. This table holds over 850,000 clones, more than 75% found once. Germline CDR1 reads KGHSH; CDR2 reads LQKENI. This CDR3 comprises 14 residues. V lost 5 bases to trimming and J lost 2 bases; unmatched junction nucleotides: 5. The clonotype comes from a young man in good health. Some clones in this sample may be carry-over from other donors' samples. The source material was memory CD4+ T cells from PBMCs. Subset defined: CD45RA-negative fraction. V usage is TRBV18 and J usage is TRBJ2-7; TRBD2 matches 8 bases. CDR3: CASSTLAGTYEQYF. CDR3 sequence (DNA): TGTGCCAGCTCAACTTTAGCGGGGACCTACGAGCAGTACTTC.